This T cell receptor beta chain was recovered during a study of read filtering for tumor transcriptome and immune sequencing. Molecular barcoded adaptors covering alpha/delta and beta/gamma chains were used on around 400 ng RNA. TCRdb re-derived calls from the reads in MiXCR, one entry per CDR3 protein. Of some 46,000 distinct CDR3 sequences detected, about 12% appear once; the ten largest clones hold about 14%. Trimming at V came to 3 bases and at J to 8 bases, leaving 12 bases not matched to a gene. Germline V CDR1 and CDR2: SGDLS, YYNGEE. The CDR3 runs to 16 residues. This clonotype was counted ten times or more. This may arise from a read error, as a much more abundant clone is one base away.

This sequence was found in a donor aged 40 or older with multiple myeloma. The chain links TRBV9 to TRBJ2-1, with 9 bases matching TRBD2. The source material was a population of CD138-negative cells sorted from bone marrow. The CDR3 bases are TGTGCCAGCAGCGCAGACTTTGGTAGCGGGGGCGATGAGCAGTTCTTC. Its translation: CASSADFGSGGDEQFF.